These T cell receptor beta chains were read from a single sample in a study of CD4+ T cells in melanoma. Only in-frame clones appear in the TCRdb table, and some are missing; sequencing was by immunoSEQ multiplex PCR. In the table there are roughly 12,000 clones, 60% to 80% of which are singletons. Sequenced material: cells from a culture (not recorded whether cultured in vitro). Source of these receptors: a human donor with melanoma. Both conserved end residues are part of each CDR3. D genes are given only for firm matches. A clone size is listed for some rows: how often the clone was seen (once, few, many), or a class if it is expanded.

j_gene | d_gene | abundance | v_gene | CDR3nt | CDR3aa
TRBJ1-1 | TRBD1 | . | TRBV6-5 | TGTGCCAGCAGTGGACAGGGGGCTGGTGACACTGAAGCTTTCTTT | CASSGQGAGDTEAFF
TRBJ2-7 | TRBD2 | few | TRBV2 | TGTGCCAGCAGCCGGGGACTAGCGGGGGGCTTAAGCTCCTACGAGCAGTACTTC | CASSRGLAGGLSSYEQYF
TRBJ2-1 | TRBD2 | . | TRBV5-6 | TGTGCCAGCAGCTTGGTCAGACTAGCGGGGGGGCGGCATGAGCAGTTCTTC | CASSLVRLAGGRHEQFF
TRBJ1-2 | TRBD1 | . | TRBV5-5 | TGTGCCAGCAGCTTGGCGCGACAGGGGACCTATGGCTACACCTTC | CASSLARQGTYGYTF
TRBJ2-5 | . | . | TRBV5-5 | TGTGCCAGCAGCTTGGATCCGGCCAGGGATCAGACCCAGTACTTC | CASSLDPARDQTQYF
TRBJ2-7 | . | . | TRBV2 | TGTGCCAGCAGGTATGACAGTAGCTCCTACGAGCAGTACTTC | CASRYDSSSYEQYF
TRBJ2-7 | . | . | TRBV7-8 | TGTGCCAGCAGCTTCTACCACGAGCAGTACTTC | CASSFYHEQYF
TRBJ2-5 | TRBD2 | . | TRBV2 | TGTGCCAGCAGTTTGTTATCGGGGGGCCAAGAGACCCAGTACTTC | CASSLLSGGQETQYF
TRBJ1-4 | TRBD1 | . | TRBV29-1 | TGCAGCGTTGTTGGGACAGGGGCAACTAATGAAAAACTGTTTTTT | CSVVGTGATNEKLFF
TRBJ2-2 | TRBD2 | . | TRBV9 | TGTGCCAGCAGCGCCTTGACTAGCTCGAACACCGGGGAGCTGTTTTTT | CASSALTSSNTGELFF
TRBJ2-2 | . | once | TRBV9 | TGTGCCAGCAGCGTAGCTACAGAGACCGGGGAGCTGTTTTTT | CASSVATETGELFF
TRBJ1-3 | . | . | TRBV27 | TGTGCCAGCAGTCTTTACCGGGACGGAGGAAACACCATATATTTT | CASSLYRDGGNTIYF
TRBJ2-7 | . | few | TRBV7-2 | TGTGCCAGCAGGAAGGACTACCAAGTAGCGCTCGAGCAGTACTTC | CASRKDYQVALEQYF
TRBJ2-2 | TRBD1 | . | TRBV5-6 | TGTGCCAGCAGCTTGAGGACAGGGATCGCCGGGGAGCTGTTTTTT | CASSLRTGIAGELFF
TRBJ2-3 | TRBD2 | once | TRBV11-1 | TGTGCCAGCAGCTTAGTATTGTCTAGCGGGGGGAGCACAGATACGCAGTATTTT | CASSLVLSSGGSTDTQYF
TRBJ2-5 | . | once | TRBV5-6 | TGTGCCAGCAGCTCTGGACCTTGGGCGGGGGAGACCCAGTACTTC | CASSSGPWAGETQYF
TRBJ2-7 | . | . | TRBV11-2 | TGTGCCAGCAGCTCAGCTCCGACTGTCGAGCAGTACTTC | CASSSAPTVEQYF
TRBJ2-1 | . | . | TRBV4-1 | TGCGCCAGCAGCCAAGGGGGAGTTTACCTCACTTCGAATGAGCAGTTCTTC | CASSQGGVYLTSNEQFF
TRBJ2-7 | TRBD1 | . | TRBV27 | TGTGCCAGCAGTTTATGGACAGGTGTGGGGGCTAATGAGCAGTACTTC | CASSLWTGVGANEQYF
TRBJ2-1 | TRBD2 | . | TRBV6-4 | TGTGCCAGCAGTGTTAGCGGGGGGGTCAATGAGCAGTTCTTC | CASSVSGGVNEQFF
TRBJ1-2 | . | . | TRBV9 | TGTGCCAGCAGCGTGGGAAGGGTCGCTAACTATGGCTACACCTTC | CASSVGRVANYGYTF
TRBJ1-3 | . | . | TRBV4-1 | TGCGCCAGCAGCCCTATGACAGGACACCGGGGAAACACCATATATTTT | CASSPMTGHRGNTIYF
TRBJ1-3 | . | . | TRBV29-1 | TGCAGCGTTGAAAAGAGCCGGGGCGGGTCGAGGGTATATGGAAACACCATATATTTT | CSVEKSRGGSRVYGNTIYF
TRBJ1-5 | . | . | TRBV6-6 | TGTGCCAGCAGCCCAGGGGAGGGGGTTTATCAGCCCCAGCATTTT | CASSPGEGVYQPQHF
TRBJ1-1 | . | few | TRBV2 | TGTGCCCTCGGGGAGAACACTGAAGCTTTCTTT | CALGENTEAFF
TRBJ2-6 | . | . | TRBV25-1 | TGCGCCAGCAGTTCGACAGCAACTGGACAAAGTCGGGCCAACGTCCTGACTTTC | CASSSTATGQSRANVLTF
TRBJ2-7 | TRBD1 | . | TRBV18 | TGTGCCAGCTCACCCCCCAGGGGGACCTTCTACGAGCAGTACTTC | CASSPPRGTFYEQYF
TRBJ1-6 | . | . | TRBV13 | TGTGCCAGCAGCTTATTAGGGAAACCCCTCCACTTT | CASSLLGKPLHF
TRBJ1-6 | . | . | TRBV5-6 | TGTGCCAGCAGCGACGTTGGGACGGGGCCCCTCCACTTT | CASSDVGTGPLHF
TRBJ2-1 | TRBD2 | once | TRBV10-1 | TGCGCCAGTGGAAATAGCGGGTTCTCCTACAATGAGCAGTTCTTC | CASGNSGFSYNEQFF
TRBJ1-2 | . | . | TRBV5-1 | TGCGCCAGCAGCCGAGAATCAGGGGCTAACTATGGCTACACCTTC | CASSRESGANYGYTF
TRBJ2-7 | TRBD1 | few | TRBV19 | TGTGCCAGTAGCGCACTGGGGACAGGGATGGATAGCGAGCAGTACTTC | CASSALGTGMDSEQYF
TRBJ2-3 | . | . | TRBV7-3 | TGTGCCAGCAGCTTATCGGGGGGCACAGATACGCAGTATTTT | CASSLSGGTDTQYF
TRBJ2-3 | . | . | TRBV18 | TGTGCCAGCTCACCCCTCAAGGGCCCGACCACAGATACGCAGTATTTT | CASSPLKGPTTDTQYF
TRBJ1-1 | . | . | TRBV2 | TGTGCCAGCAAAGATTCCTTCATGAACACTGAAGCTTTCTTT | CASKDSFMNTEAFF
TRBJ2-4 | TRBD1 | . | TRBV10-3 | TGTGCCAGCAGCCAACCGGGACAGGGGGCTCAGTACTTC | CASSQPGQGAQYF
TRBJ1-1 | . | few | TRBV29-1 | TGCAGCGTTACCCGGGACCAACACACTGAAGCTTTCTTT | CSVTRDQHTEAFF
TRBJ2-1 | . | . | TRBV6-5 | TGTGCCAGCAGTCGGAAGAGCTCCTACAATGAGCAGTTCTTC | CASSRKSSYNEQFF
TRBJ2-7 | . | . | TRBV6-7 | TGTGCCAGCAGTTCAGGGCGTCAGTACGAGCAGTACTTC | CASSSGRQYEQYF
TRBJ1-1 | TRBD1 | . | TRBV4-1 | TGCGCCAGCAGCCCTACCGATCTCCGGGACAGGAAAATGAACACTGAAGCTTTCTTT | CASSPTDLRDRKMNTEAFF
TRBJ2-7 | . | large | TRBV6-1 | TGTGCCAGCAGTTCAGGGCGTCAGTACGAGCAGTACTTC | CASSSGRQYEQYF
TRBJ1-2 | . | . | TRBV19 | TGTGCCAGTAGTCTCCGGGGGAGAAATGGCTACACCTTC | CASSLRGRNGYTF
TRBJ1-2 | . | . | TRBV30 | TGTGCCTGGAGTGTTCAGACCAGCTATGGCTACACCTTC | CAWSVQTSYGYTF
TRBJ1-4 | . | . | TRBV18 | TGTGCCAGCTCACAGGACAGTAATGAAAAACTGTTTTTT | CASSQDSNEKLFF
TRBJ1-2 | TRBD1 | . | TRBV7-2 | TGTGCCAGCAGCCTTGTTCCAGGGGGAAGCTATGGCTACACCTTC | CASSLVPGGSYGYTF
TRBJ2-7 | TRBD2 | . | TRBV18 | TGTGCCAGCTCCCCAGCAGTTAGCGGGCCCAACGAGCAGTACTTC | CASSPAVSGPNEQYF
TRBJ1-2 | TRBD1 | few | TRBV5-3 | TGTGCCAGAAGCGACCGGGACAGGGTGATTGGCTACACCTTC | CARSDRDRVIGYTF
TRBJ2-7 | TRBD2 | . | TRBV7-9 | TGTGCCAGCAGCCCAGAATTCAGGGAGGGCGAGCAGTACTTC | CASSPEFREGEQYF
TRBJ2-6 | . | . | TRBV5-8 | TGTGCCAGCACCCTCGGACTCTCGCCCTCTGGGGCCAACGTCCTGACTTTC | CASTLGLSPSGANVLTF
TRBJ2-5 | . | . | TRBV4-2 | TGTGCCAGCAGCCCCGGTCCTAGCGAAGCGAAGACCCAGTACTTC | CASSPGPSEAKTQYF
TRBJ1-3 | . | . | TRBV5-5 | TGTGCCAGCAGCTTGGGGCAGCGGGACACCATATATTTT | CASSLGQRDTIYF
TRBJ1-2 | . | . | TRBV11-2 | TGTGCCAGCAGCTTAAGGCAGGGTGGATATGGCTACACCTTC | CASSLRQGGYGYTF
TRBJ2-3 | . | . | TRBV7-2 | TGTGCCAGCAGCTTTGACGGGGGGCCTAGGGATACGCAGTATTTT | CASSFDGGPRDTQYF
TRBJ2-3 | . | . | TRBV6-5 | TGTGCCAGCAGTTACTCGGCAGGCTCTAGCACAGATACGCAGTATTTT | CASSYSAGSSTDTQYF
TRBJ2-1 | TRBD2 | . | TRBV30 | TGTGCCTGGAGTACGGGACTAGCGGGGATTGATGAGCAGTTCTTC | CAWSTGLAGIDEQFF